Sequencing of this TCR beta chain was carried out in a study of identical twins. This clonotype has a handful of counts. Its antigen remains unidentified. The study, taken as a whole, reports: While abundant cord blood beta clonotypes carried fewer insertions, memory repertoires showed no such pattern. These conclusions were based on statistical analysis (cross-sectional, not following the same donors).

The germline V and J ends were trimmed by 0 bases and 3 bases, with 10 bases remaining between them. This CDR3 spans 14 amino acids. The germline gives CDR1 SGHRS, CDR2 YFSETQ. A single record per CDR3 protein comes from TCRdb applying MiXCR to the 5' RACE reads. The data contain roughly 690,000 distinct CDR3 sequences, 21% of them singletons. The sample was also reused in another study, on T cells expressing NK-cell markers.

The TCR originated in a young woman in good health. The sample taken for sequencing was PBMCs. The chain couples TRBV5-1 to TRBJ2-7, with D tentatively TRBD1 (5 bases). DNA of the CDR3: TGCGCCAGCAGCTTGGCGGCAGGGAACTACGAGCAGTACTTC. Amino acid sequence: CASSLAAGNYEQYF.